The entry that follows covers one T cell receptor beta chain sequence. The source of the sample is a study of cytomegalovirus exposure and HLA in healthy donors. The CDR3 runs to 14 residues. Germline loops: CDR1 SGHNT, CDR2 YYREEE (reference sequence). Trimming removed 4 bases from V and 4 bases from J, with 14 bases in between. PCR primers comprised 60 Vbeta and 13 Jbeta primers. The method was immunoSEQ multiplex PCR; TCRdb's version includes in-frame clones alone and lacks a portion of them. The data show about 120,000 clones, 55% to 75% seen once. This receptor was identified in a man aged 30 to 39 in good health and CMV-seropositive. The rearrangement uses TRBV5-4 and TRBJ1-2; tentatively, D is TRBD1 (5 bases). Sequences were obtained from PBMCs. The CDR3 sequence: CASSPRDYSYGYTF. The CDR3 nucleotides are TGTGCCAGCAGCCCCCGGGACTATTCCTATGGCTACACCTTC.